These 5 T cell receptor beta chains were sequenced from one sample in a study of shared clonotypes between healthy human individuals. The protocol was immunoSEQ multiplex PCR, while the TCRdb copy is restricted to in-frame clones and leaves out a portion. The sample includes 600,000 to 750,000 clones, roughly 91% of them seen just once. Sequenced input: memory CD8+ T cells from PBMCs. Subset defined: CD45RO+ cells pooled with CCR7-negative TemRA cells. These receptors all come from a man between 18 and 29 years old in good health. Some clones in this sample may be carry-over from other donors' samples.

The CDR3 DNA reads TGTGCCAGCAGCCGGAACAGGGGGCCAATGAACACTGAAGCTTTCTTT. Its protein product is CASSRNRGPMNTEAFF. The chain couples TRBV9 to TRBJ1-1; 9 bases agree with TRBD1. Trimming removed 4 bases from V and 0 bases from J; junction bases left unmatched: 7. Germline CDR1 is SGDLS and CDR2 is YYNGEE. The length of the CDR3 is 16 residues.

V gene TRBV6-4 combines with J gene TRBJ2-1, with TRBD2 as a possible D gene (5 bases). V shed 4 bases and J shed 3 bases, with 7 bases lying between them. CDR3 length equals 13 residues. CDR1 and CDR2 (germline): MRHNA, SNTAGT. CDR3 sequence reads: CASSAGDYNEQFF. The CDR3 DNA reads TGTGCCAGCAGTGCCGGGGACTACAATGAGCAGTTCTTC.

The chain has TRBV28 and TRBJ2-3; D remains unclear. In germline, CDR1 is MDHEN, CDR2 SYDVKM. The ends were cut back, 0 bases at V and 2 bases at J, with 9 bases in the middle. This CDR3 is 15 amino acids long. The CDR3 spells CASSLWRSLTDTQYF. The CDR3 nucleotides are TGTGCCAGCAGTTTATGGCGGTCGCTCACAGATACGCAGTATTTT.

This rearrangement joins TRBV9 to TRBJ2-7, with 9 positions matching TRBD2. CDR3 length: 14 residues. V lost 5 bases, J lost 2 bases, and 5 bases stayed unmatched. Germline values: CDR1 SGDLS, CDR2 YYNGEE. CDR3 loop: CASSERGATYEQYF. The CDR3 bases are TGTGCCAGCAGTGAGCGGGGGGCTACCTACGAGCAGTACTTC.

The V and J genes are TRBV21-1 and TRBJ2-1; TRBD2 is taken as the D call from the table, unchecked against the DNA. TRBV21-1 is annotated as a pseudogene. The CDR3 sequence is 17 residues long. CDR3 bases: TGTGCCAGCAGCAAAGGGGGGGATGGCGGACCCTACAATGAGCAGTTCTTC. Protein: CASSKGGDGGPYNEQFF.